This TCR beta chain comes out of a study of beta chain features in type 1 diabetes. General study findings and limits: TCRB CDR3s from Type 1 diabetes patients were moderately but significantly shorter in all four CD4+ subsets.

This CDR3 has 13 residues. Trimming took 6 bases from V and 4 from J, leaving 15 bases between them. The germline V gene encodes CDR1 SQVTM and CDR2 ANQGSEA. Remarks on this clone: Its antigen is as yet unknown.

Per donor, one heparinised blood draw averaged roughly 110 mL. The investigators reverse transcribed all of the isolated RNA, so they sequenced expressed TCRB transcripts. Naive, central memory and regulatory T cell samples produced a mean of approximately 4 million reads. Produced via immunoSEQ multiplex PCR; TCRdb's table is partial and in-frame only. The repertoire holds 250,000 to 300,000 clones, with around 25% as singletons. This clonotype was obtained from a woman in her 30s with type 1 diabetes. V gene TRBV29-1 combines with J gene TRBJ1-1; TRBD1 is a possible D gene (6 bases). The sample was naive CD4+ T cells from blood. The CDR3 here is CSVIQGSGTEAFF. The CDR3 bases are TGCAGCGTGATACAGGGATCGGGCACTGAAGCTTTCTTT.